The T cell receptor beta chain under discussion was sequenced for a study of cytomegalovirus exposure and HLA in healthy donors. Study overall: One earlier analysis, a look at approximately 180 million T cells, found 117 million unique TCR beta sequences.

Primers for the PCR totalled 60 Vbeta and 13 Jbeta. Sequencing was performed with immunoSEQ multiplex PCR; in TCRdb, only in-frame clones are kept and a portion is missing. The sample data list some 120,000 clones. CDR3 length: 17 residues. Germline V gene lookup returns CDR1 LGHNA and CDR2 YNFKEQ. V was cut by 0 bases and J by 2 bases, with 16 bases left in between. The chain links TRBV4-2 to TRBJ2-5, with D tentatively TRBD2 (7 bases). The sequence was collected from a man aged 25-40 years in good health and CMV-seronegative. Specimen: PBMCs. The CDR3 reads CASSQDLWRGTQETQYF. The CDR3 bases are TGTGCCAGCAGCCAAGATCTGTGGCGGGGGACACAAGAGACCCAGTACTTC.